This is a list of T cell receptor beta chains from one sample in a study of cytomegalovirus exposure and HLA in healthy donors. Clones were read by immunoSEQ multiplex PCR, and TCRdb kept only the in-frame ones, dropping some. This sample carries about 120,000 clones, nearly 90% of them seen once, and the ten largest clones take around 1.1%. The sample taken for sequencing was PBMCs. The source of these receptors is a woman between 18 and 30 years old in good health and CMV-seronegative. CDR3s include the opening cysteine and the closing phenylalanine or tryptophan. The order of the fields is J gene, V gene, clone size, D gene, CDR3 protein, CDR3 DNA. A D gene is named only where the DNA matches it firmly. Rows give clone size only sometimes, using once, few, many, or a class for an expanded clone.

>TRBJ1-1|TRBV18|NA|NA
CASSTNEGTEAFF
TGTGCCAGCTCTACAAACGAGGGCACTGAAGCTTTCTTT
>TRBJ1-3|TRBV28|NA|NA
CASNAGQSSGNTIYF
TGTGCCAGCAACGCCGGACAGAGCTCTGGAAACACCATATATTTT
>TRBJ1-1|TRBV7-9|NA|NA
CASSLEQPEAFF
TGTGCCAGCAGCTTAGAACAGCCTGAAGCTTTCTTT
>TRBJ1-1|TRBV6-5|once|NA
CASSYLRVTEAFF
TGTGCCAGCAGTTATCTCAGGGTCACTGAAGCTTTCTTT
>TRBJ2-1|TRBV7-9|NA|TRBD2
CASSLSGSSYNEQFF
TGTGCCAGCAGCTTGAGCGGGAGCTCCTACAATGAGCAGTTCTTC
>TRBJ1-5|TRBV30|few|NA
CAWNLGKLRAQPQHF
TGTGCCTGGAACCTAGGTAAACTGAGGGCGCAGCCCCAGCATTTT
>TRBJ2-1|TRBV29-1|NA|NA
CSVAGGSSYNEQFF
TGCAGCGTTGCAGGGGGGTCCTCCTACAATGAGCAGTTCTTC
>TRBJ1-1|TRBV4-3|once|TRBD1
CASSQVSGTGEAFF
TGCGCCAGCAGCCAAGTATCCGGGACAGGTGAAGCTTTCTTT
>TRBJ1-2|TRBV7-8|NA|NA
CASSVRTDLGYTF
TGTGCCAGCAGCGTCCGGACAGACCTAGGCTACACCTTC
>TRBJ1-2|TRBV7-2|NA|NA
CASSFPDRWGGYTF
TGTGCCAGCAGCTTCCCAGATAGGTGGGGCGGCTACACCTTC
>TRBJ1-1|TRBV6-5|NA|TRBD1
CASSYLQGTEAFF
TGTGCCAGCAGTTACTTACAGGGGACTGAAGCTTTCTTT
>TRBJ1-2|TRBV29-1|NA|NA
CSVEVIRYGYTF
TGCAGCGTTGAAGTAATCCGCTATGGCTACACCTTC
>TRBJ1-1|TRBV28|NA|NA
CATTGLTEAFF
TGTGCCACAACAGGGCTCACTGAAGCTTTCTTT
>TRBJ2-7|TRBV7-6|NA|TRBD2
CASSLSSGGTFYEQYF
TGTGCCAGCAGCTTATCATCCGGGGGGACCTTCTACGAGCAGTACTTC
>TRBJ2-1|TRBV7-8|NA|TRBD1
CASSLQGAIYNEQFF
TGTGCCAGCAGCTTACAGGGGGCTATCTACAATGAGCAGTTCTTC
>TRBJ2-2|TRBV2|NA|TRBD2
CASRLAGTTNTGELFF
TGTGCCAGCAGGCTAGCGGGTACGACGAACACCGGGGAGCTGTTTTTT
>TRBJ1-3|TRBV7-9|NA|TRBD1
CASTRTGAGNTIYF
TGTGCCAGCACCCGGACAGGGGCTGGAAACACCATATATTTT
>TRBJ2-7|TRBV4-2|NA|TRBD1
CASSQVGQGSGTYEQYF
TGTGCCAGCAGCCAAGTCGGACAGGGTTCGGGCACCTACGAGCAGTACTTC
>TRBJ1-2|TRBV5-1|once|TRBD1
CASSLDRGYTF
TGCGCCAGCAGCTTGGACAGGGGTTACACCTTC
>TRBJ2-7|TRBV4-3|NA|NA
CASSHLGNSYEQYF
TGCGCCAGCAGCCATCTCGGGAACTCCTACGAGCAGTACTTC
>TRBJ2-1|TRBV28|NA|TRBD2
CATTGTNHEQFF
TGTGCCACAACCGGGACTAATCATGAGCAGTTCTTC
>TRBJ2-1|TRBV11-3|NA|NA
CASSLEGLPGEEQFF
TGTGCCAGCAGCTTAGAAGGACTCCCGGGGGAGGAGCAGTTCTTC
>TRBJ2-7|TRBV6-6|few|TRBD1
CATSGGAATEYF
TGTGCCACCTCAGGGGGCGCAGCGACGGAGTACTTC
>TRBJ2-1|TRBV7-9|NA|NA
CASSAVGRPQGNEQFF
TGTGCCAGCAGCGCCGTGGGGCGACCTCAGGGGAATGAGCAGTTCTTC
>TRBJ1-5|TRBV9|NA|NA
CASSVGLGTASNQPQHF
TGTGCCAGCAGCGTAGGATTAGGAACAGCTAGCAATCAGCCCCAGCATTTT
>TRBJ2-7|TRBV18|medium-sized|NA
CASSPLEETYEQYF
TGTGCCAGCTCACCACTAGAGGAGACCTACGAGCAGTACTTC
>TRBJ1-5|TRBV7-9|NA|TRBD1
CASSPSTGGQLNQPQHF
TGTGCCAGCAGCCCCTCGACAGGGGGCCAGCTCAATCAGCCCCAGCATTTT
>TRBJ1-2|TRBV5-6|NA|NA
CASSKGQQGVYGYTF
TGTGCCAGCAGCAAGGGCCAACAGGGTGTCTATGGCTACACCTTC
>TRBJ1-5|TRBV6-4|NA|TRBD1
CARVPGTGMRWGCGNQPQHF
TGTGCCAGGGTCCCCGGGACAGGGATGCGTTGGGGATGTGGCAATCAGCCCCAGCATTTT
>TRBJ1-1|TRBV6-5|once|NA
CASSMGQNTEAFF
TGTGCCAGCAGTATGGGGCAAAACACTGAAGCTTTCTTT
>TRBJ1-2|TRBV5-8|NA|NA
CASSSQWAGYTF
TGTGCCAGCAGCTCTCAGTGGGCCGGCTACACCTTC
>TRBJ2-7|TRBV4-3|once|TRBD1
CASSQGTGDIYEQYF
TGCGCCAGCAGCCAGGGGACAGGAGACATCTACGAGCAGTACTTC
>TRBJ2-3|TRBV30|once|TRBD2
CAWSPLAGLADTQYF
TGTGCCTGGTCTCCTCTAGCGGGGCTCGCCGATACGCAGTATTTT
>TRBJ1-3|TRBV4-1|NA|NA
CASSPEGQAYSGNTIYF
TGCGCCAGCAGCCCAGAGGGCCAGGCCTACTCTGGAAACACCATATATTTT
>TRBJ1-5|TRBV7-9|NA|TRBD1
CASSLTPGQGDQPQHF
TGTGCCAGCAGCCTCACTCCGGGACAGGGGGATCAGCCCCAGCATTTT
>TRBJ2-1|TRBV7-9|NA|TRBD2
CASSPTSGELNEQFF
TGTGCCAGCAGCCCTACGAGCGGGGAACTGAATGAGCAGTTCTTC
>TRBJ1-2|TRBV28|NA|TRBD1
CASSVWTGGAYGYTF
TGTGCCAGCAGTGTCTGGACAGGGGGCGCGTATGGCTACACCTTC
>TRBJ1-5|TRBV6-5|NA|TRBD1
CASGLTGEQPQHF
TGTGCCAGCGGACTCACAGGGGAACAGCCCCAGCATTTT
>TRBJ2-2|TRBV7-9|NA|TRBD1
CASRPRQGAITGELFF
TGTGCCAGCAGACCGCGACAGGGGGCCATTACCGGGGAGCTGTTTTTT
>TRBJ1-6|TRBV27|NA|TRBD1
CASSVEGASNSPLHF
TGTGCCAGCAGTGTAGAGGGGGCTTCCAATTCACCCCTCCACTTT
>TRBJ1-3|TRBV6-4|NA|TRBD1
CASSDSGTGILSGNTIYF
TGTGCCAGCAGTGACTCTGGGACAGGGATCCTCTCTGGAAACACCATATATTTT
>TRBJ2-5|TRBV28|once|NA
CASISPWTGRGETQYF
TGTGCCAGCATCTCCCCCTGGACAGGTCGGGGGGAGACCCAGTACTTC
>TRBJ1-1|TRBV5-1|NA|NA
CASSQRQRGNTEAFF
TGCGCCAGCAGCCAAAGACAGCGAGGGAACACTGAAGCTTTCTTT